This T cell receptor beta chain was found in a study of T cells after yellow fever vaccination. Findings and limits, study-wide: Abundant bulk-derived clonotypes could contaminate FACS-sorted repertoires.

The V end was cut by 7 bases, the J end by 5 bases, with 12 bases between. Germline CDR1 is SQVTM and CDR2 is ANQGSEA. This CDR3 comprises 11 residues. TCRdb re-derived calls from the 5' RACE reads in MiXCR, one entry per CDR3 protein. The table has approximately 120,000 distinct CDR3 sequences, 7.4% seen once. This clonotype occurred many times. What it binds is not known. The material was CD4+ T cells sorted from PBMCs, obtained roughly 10 days after the first yellow fever vaccination. The genes are TRBV29-1 and TRBJ2-7; no clear D gene. This sequence was found in a man aged 18-30 years who received the YFV17D yellow fever vaccine. CDR3 amino acids: CSARTWNEQYF. CDR3 coding DNA: TGCAGCGCCCGCACCTGGAACGAGCAGTACTTC.